A selection of T cell receptor beta chains follows, all from one sample in a study of cytomegalovirus exposure and HLA in healthy donors. Data came from immunoSEQ multiplex PCR; TCRdb stores just in-frame clones and leaves some out. The profile shows roughly 150,000 clones, approximately 80% of them singletons. The specimen sequenced was PBMCs. The receptors shown here come from a young woman in good health and CMV-seronegative. CDR3s include the opening cysteine and the closing phenylalanine or tryptophan. Fields, in order: V gene, J gene, clone size, D gene, CDR3 protein, CDR3 DNA. A D gene is named only where the DNA matches it firmly. Size is stated for part of the rows, as once, few or many counts, or as a class when the clone is expanded.

TRBV5-5	TRBJ2-1	-	TRBD1	CASSGGTGGHISTPYNEQFF	TGTGCCAGCAGCGGCGGGACAGGGGGCCATATAAGCACACCCTACAATGAGCAGTTCTTC
TRBV19	TRBJ1-5	few	TRBD1	CASSGTGSQPQHF	TGTGCCAGTAGTGGGACAGGGTCCCAGCCCCAGCATTTT
TRBV29-1	TRBJ2-1	once	TRBD2	CSVELAEHYNEQFF	TGCAGCGTCGAACTAGCGGAGCACTACAATGAGCAGTTCTTC
TRBV9	TRBJ2-5	-	TRBD1	CASSVARGRGETQYF	TGTGCCAGCAGCGTAGCCAGGGGGCGAGGAGAGACCCAGTACTTC
TRBV4-2	TRBJ2-3	once	TRBD2	CASSQGLADGADTQYF	TGTGCCAGCAGCCAAGGACTAGCTGACGGGGCAGATACGCAGTATTTT
TRBV6-5	TRBJ2-1	-	-	CASSRPADNEQFF	TGTGCCAGCAGCCGCCCTGCGGACAATGAGCAGTTCTTC
TRBV10-3	TRBJ1-1	-	-	CAISNTGTEAFF	TGTGCCATCAGTAACACCGGGACTGAAGCTTTCTTT
TRBV18	TRBJ2-3	-	-	CASSPTKGVVTDTQYF	TGTGCCAGCTCACCAACAAAGGGGGTGGTGACAGATACGCAGTATTTT
TRBV27	TRBJ1-5	-	-	CASSSLGGQPQHF	TGTGCCAGCAGTTCTTTAGGAGGTCAGCCCCAGCATTTT
TRBV5-1	TRBJ2-1	-	TRBD2	CASSGKSSGGYNEQFF	TGCGCCAGCAGCGGAAAATCTAGCGGGGGTTACAATGAGCAGTTCTTC
TRBV7-9	TRBJ1-1	-	TRBD1	CASSLGQGEKAFF	TGTGCCAGCAGCTTGGGACAGGGGGAAAAAGCTTTCTTT
TRBV15	TRBJ2-1	-	-	CATSRDMRLNNEQFF	TGTGCCACCAGCAGAGATATGAGACTGAACAATGAGCAGTTCTTC
TRBV5-6	TRBJ2-1	-	TRBD2	CASSDLAELYNEQFF	TGTGCCAGCAGTGACCTAGCGGAACTTTACAATGAGCAGTTCTTC
TRBV25-1	TRBJ2-2	few	-	CASSEMRDTGELFF	TGTGCCAGCAGTGAAATGAGGGACACCGGGGAGCTGTTTTTT
TRBV7-9	TRBJ1-1	-	-	CSSSPSRGMNTEAFF	TGTTCCAGCAGCCCCTCGCGGGGGATGAACACTGAAGCTTTCTTT
TRBV7-9	TRBJ1-4	-	-	CASSYPDRGFEKLFF	TGTGCCAGCAGCTACCCGGACAGAGGGTTTGAAAAACTGTTTTTT
TRBV19	TRBJ1-5	-	TRBD1	CASSPPTGGNQPQHF	TGTGCCAGTAGTCCCCCGACAGGGGGCAATCAGCCCCAGCATTTT
TRBV25-1	TRBJ2-6	-	-	CASTQGFANVLTF	TGTGCCAGCACTCAGGGTTTCGCCAACGTCCTGACTTTC
TRBV29-1	TRBJ1-2	-	-	CSVEGVGNFGYTF	TGCAGCGTTGAGGGAGTAGGGAATTTTGGCTACACCTTC
TRBV9	TRBJ1-2	-	-	CASSVGEGTGYGYTF	TGTGCCAGCAGCGTAGGAGAGGGAACAGGGTATGGCTACACCTTC
TRBV30	TRBJ2-2	-	TRBD1	CAWRGQTTNTGELFF	TGTGCCTGGAGGGGACAGACGACGAACACCGGGGAGCTGTTTTTT
TRBV7-8	TRBJ1-4	-	TRBD1	CASSSTYRQGVTNEKLFF	TGTGCCAGCAGCTCAACCTATCGACAGGGGGTAACTAATGAAAAACTGTTTTTT
TRBV15	TRBJ1-2	-	-	CATRAGHYGYTF	TGTGCCACCAGGGCGGGACACTATGGCTACACCTTC
TRBV6-5	TRBJ1-5	few	TRBD1	CASSPDRGTNQPQHF	TGTGCCAGCAGTCCGGACAGGGGCACCAATCAGCCCCAGCATTTT
TRBV18	TRBJ2-5	-	TRBD2	CASSPGTRETQYF	TGTGCCAGCTCACCAGGGACTAGGGAGACCCAGTACTTC
TRBV13	TRBJ2-3	-	TRBD2	CASSVGLGTDTQYF	TGTGCCAGCAGCGTCGGACTAGGCACAGATACGCAGTATTTT
TRBV6-1	TRBJ1-1	-	-	CASSEAWVGARTEAFF	TGTGCCAGCAGTGAAGCTTGGGTGGGGGCGCGCACTGAAGCTTTCTTT
TRBV9	TRBJ1-1	-	-	CASSTQPNTEAFF	TGTGCCAGCAGCACACAGCCGAACACTGAAGCTTTCTTT
TRBV7-9	TRBJ1-5	-	-	CASGQGNQPQHF	TGTGCCAGCGGTCAGGGCAATCAGCCCCAGCATTTT
TRBV6-1	TRBJ1-1	-	-	CASSVDGAGKAEAFF	TGTGCCAGCAGTGTCGATGGGGCAGGTAAGGCTGAAGCTTTCTTT
TRBV5-4	TRBJ1-4	once	-	CASSLDGTRWEKLFF	TGTGCCAGCAGCTTGGATGGGACAAGGTGGGAAAAACTGTTTTTT
TRBV19	TRBJ1-4	-	-	CASRVQGYSLATNEKLFF	TGTGCCAGTAGGGTTCAGGGGTATAGTCTCGCAACTAATGAAAAACTGTTTTTT
TRBV2	TRBJ1-2	-	-	CASSEEGRPRGGYTF	TGTGCCAGCAGTGAGGAGGGACGCCCTCGGGGTGGCTACACCTTC
TRBV15	TRBJ2-7	-	-	CATSRGGYEQYF	TGTGCCACCAGCAGAGGCGGGTACGAGCAGTACTTC
TRBV7-9	TRBJ2-7	-	-	CSSSLASLNTDEQYF	TGTTCCAGCAGCTTAGCTTCCCTTAATACGGACGAGCAGTACTTC
TRBV15	TRBJ1-2	-	TRBD1	CATSTDRGRDYGYTF	TGTGCCACCAGCACTGACAGGGGGCGCGACTATGGCTACACCTTC
TRBV27	TRBJ2-1	-	TRBD2	CASSSGGPYNEQFF	TGTGCCAGCAGCAGCGGGGGGCCCTACAATGAGCAGTTCTTC
TRBV28	TRBJ1-1	-	TRBD1	CASSPIPPWTGETEAFF	TGTGCCAGCAGTCCCATACCCCCATGGACAGGGGAAACTGAAGCTTTCTTT
TRBV25-1	TRBJ1-2	once	-	CASRGDVRGYTF	TGTGCCAGCAGGGGCGACGTTAGAGGCTACACCTTC
TRBV18	TRBJ1-1	-	-	CASSPGPGTEAFF	TGTGCCAGCTCCCCAGGTCCGGGCACTGAAGCTTTCTTT